What follows are 5 T cell receptor beta chains derived from one specimen sequenced in a study of T cells in Graves' hyperthyroidism and ophthalmopathy. Template material for amplifying TCR beta CDR3 regions consisted of RNA transcripts. RT-PCR in the first round (using the HTBI primer set) targeted the TCR CDR3. MiXCR, run by TCRdb on the multiplex PCR reads, gives a single entry per CDR3 protein. The repertoire has a few hundred thousand distinct CDR3 sequences, about 18% of them found once; the top ten carry 35% to 45%. The sample consisted of blood. Receptors originate from a man between 18 and 29 years old with Graves' ophthalmopathy.

The table lists this clonotype with many counts. The chain has TRBV5-6 and TRBJ2-7; D uncertain. The CDR3 is 10 amino acids. The germline V gene encodes CDR1 SGHDT and CDR2 YYEEEE. The V end lost 6 bases, the J end lost 6 bases, and 7 bases lay between the germline ends. The CDR3 is CASTLGEQYF. The CDR3 nucleotides are TGTGCCAGCACCCTGGGCGAGCAGTACTTC.

In its sample, this clonotype was seen many times. V and J are TRBV12-3 or TRBV12-4 and TRBJ2-5; 13 nucleotides match TRBD2. This CDR3 has 18 residues. V dropped 7 bases and J dropped 0; count of bases not matched to a gene: 11. The CDR3 DNA is TGTGCCAGCAATCTACTTGGACTAGCGGGGGAGCACCAAGAGACCCAGTACTTC. This sequence encodes CASNLLGLAGEHQETQYF.

This clonotype came up a few times. The J gene is TRBJ2-7, the V gene TRBV6-1; possible D gene TRBD1, 6 bases. The V end lost 6 bases, the J end lost 2 bases, and 17 bases lay between the germline ends. In germline, CDR1 is MNHNS, CDR2 SASEGT. This CDR3 contains 15 residues. The CDR3 here is CASSSDSSWAYEQYF. The CDR3 nucleotides are TGTGCCAGCAGCTCGGACAGTAGCTGGGCCTACGAGCAGTACTTC.

This rearrangement joins TRBV9 to TRBJ1-3; no clear D. The CDR3 is 15 amino acids. Germline V gene data show CDR1 as SGDLS and CDR2 as YYNGEE. V was cut by 4 bases and J by 0 bases, with 11 bases left in between. CDR3 loop: CASSPRRFSGNTIYF. CDR3 DNA: TGTGCCAGCAGCCCCCGGCGGTTCTCTGGAAACACCATATATTTT.

This clonotype showed up many times. The chain recombines TRBV5-5 with TRBJ2-4, with 9 bases fitting TRBD1. This CDR3 is 18 amino acids long. J gave up 0 bases and V 3 bases, and 10 bases lay outside the gene matches. Germline lookup yields CDR1 SGHKS and CDR2 YYEKEE (reference sequence). CDR3 sequence reads: CASSSDRGSFLAKNIQYF. The CDR3 DNA reads as TGTGCCAGCAGCTCGGACAGGGGATCGTTTCTAGCCAAAAACATTCAGTACTTC.